This paragraph reports one T cell receptor (beta chain). One end of the junction is discordant with germline, which a read error may explain. This sample was included in a study of CD8+CD57+ T cells in acquired aplastic anemia. Study summary: The study obtained an average of about 3.1 ug of DNA from sorted CD4+ and CD8+ cells. As sequenced from healthy donors, CD4+ cells averaged about 11 million reads.

The template for TCR beta VDJ and CDR3 sequence profiling was genomic DNA. TCRdb processed the reads anew with MiXCR; each CDR3 protein has one entry. The sample carries roughly 200,000 distinct CDR3 sequences, 61% recorded once. CDR1 is ENHRY and CDR2 is SYGVKD in the germline V gene. The CDR3 contains 15 residues. The sequence was obtained from a human donor in good health. The specimen was sorted CD4+, CD8+, or CD8+CD57+ T cells (not recorded which) from PBMCs. The chain links TRBV10-3 to TRBJ1-4; D gene unclear. The CDR3 region has the DNA TGTGCCAGCAGTCAAATGAGAGCAACTAATGAAAAACTGTTTTTT. Translated: CASSQMRATNEKLFF.